The sequence of this T cell receptor (beta chain) was determined in a study of OX40 agonist ivuxolimab in advanced cancers. Study context: The dose-escalation group included hepatocellular carcinoma, melanoma, renal cell carcinoma and head and neck cancer. A mean age of roughly 62 years, range roughly 23 to 79, was recorded, and roughly 83% were male.

A note on this clone: As yet, its antigen is unknown.

The germline V gene encodes CDR1 SGHAT and CDR2 FQNNGV. The V gene lost 0 bases and the J gene lost 4 bases, with 12 bases spanning the gap. The CDR3 spans 16 residues. The table came from immunoSEQ multiplex PCR; TCRdb's copy has only in-frame clones and leaves some out. The data contain roughly 50,000 clones, roughly 88% of them seen just once; the ten biggest clones take up over 8.5%. Points from the study as a whole: In CD8+ T cells, expanded clones were on average more numerous than in CD4+. At 0.1 to 3.0 mg/kg and by week 6, clonal expansion occurred in CD4+ and CD8+ blood T cells.

This sequence was found in an adult with an advanced solid tumor such as melanoma, head and neck, liver or kidney cancer. The starting material was CD4+ or CD8+ T cells sorted from blood, obtained in a trial of the OX40 agonist ivuxolimab. The chain employs TRBV11-2 and TRBJ1-4; D might be TRBD1 (5 bases). The CDR3 spells CASSLEMGTVNEKLFF. The CDR3 nucleotides read TGTGCCAGCAGCTTAGAAATGGGGACGGTTAATGAAAAACTGTTTTTT.